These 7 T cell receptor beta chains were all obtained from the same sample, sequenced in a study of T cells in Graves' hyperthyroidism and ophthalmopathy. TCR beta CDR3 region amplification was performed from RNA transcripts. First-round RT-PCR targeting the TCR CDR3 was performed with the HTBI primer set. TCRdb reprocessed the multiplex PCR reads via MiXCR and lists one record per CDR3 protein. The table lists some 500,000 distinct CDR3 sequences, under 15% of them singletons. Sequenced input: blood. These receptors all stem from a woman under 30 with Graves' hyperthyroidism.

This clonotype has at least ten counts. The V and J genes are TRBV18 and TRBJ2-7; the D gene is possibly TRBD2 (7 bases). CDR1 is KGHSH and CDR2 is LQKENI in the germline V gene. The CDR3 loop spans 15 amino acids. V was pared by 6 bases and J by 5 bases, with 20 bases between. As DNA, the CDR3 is TGTGCCAGCTCCCCGGGGGGCACCCTCGGGAACGAGCAGTACGTC. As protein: CASSPGGTLGNEQYV.

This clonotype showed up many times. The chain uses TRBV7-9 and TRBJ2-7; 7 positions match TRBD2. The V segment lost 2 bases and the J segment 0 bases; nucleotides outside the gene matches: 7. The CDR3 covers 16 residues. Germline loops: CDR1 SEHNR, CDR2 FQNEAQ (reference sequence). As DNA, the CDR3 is TGTGCCAGCAGCTTAATTTGGGGGGGAAGCTCCTACGAGCAGTACGTC. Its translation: CASSLIWGGSSYEQYV.

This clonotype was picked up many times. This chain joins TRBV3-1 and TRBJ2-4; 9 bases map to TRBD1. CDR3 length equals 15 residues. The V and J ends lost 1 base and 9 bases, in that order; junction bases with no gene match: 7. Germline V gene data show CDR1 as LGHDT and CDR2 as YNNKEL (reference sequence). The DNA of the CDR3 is TGTGCCAGCAGCCAAGTACAGGGGGCGGACGGCATTCAGTACTTC. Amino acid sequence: CASSQVQGADGIQYF.

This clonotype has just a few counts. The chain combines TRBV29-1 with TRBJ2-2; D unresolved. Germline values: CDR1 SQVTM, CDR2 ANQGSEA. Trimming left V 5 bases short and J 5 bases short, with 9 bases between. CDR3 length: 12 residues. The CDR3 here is CSVPDPTGELFF. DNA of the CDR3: TGCAGCGTTCCCGACCCTACCGGGGAGCTGTTTTTT.

CDR3 DNA: TGTGCCAGCAGCTTATACGGGGGCTCCTACAATGAGCAGTTCTTC. It specifies CASSLYGGSYNEQFF. This chain uses TRBV7-8 with TRBJ2-1, with D possibly being TRBD2 (6 bases). The CDR3 consists of 15 residues. The germline V and J ends were trimmed by 2 bases and 0 bases, with 8 bases remaining between them. CDR1 and CDR2 (germline): SGHVS, FQNEAQ.

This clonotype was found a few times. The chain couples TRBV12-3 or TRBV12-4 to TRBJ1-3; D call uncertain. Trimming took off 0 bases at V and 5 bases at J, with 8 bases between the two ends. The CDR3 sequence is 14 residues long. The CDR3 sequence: CASSLARRRNTIYF. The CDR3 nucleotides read TGTGCCAGCAGTTTAGCGAGGCGTCGAAACACCATATATTTT.

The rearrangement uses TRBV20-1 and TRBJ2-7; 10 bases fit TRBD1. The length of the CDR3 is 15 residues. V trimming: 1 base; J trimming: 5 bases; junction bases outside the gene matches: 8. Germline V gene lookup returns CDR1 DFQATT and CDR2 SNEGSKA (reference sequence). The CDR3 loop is CSARGTGGFPHEQYF. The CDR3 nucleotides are TGCAGTGCTAGAGGGACAGGGGGTTTCCCCCACGAGCAGTACTTC.